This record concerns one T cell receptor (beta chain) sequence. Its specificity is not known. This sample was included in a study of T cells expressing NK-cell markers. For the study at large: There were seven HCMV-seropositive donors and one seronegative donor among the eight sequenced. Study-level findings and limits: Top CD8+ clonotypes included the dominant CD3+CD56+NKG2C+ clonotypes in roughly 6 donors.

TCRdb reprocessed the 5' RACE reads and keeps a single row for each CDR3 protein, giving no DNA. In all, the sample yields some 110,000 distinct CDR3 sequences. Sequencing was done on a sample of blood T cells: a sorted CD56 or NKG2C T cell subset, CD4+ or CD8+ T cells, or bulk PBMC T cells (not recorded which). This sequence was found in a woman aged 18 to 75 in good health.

CDR3 region: CASSLDWAGLETQYF. The chain is built from TRBV11-2 and TRBJ2-5; without DNA, the TCRdb call of TRBD1 cannot be checked. The CDR3 is 15 residues long. The V gene's germline CDR1 is SGHAT and CDR2 FQNNGV.